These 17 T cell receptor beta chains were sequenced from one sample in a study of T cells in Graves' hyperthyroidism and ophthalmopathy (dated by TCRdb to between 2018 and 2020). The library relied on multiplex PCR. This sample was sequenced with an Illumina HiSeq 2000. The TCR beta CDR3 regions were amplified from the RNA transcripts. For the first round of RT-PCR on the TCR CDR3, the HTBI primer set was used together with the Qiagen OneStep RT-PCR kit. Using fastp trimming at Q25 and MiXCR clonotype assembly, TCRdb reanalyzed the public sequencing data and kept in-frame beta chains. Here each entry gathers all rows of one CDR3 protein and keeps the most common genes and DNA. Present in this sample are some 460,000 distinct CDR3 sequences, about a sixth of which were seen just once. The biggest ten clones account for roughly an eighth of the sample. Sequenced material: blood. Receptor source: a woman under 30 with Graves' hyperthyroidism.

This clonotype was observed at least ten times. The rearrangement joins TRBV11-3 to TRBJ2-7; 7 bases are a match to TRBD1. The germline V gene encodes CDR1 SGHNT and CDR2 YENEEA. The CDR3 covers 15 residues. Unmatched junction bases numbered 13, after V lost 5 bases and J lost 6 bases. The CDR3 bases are TGTGCCAGCAGCATCACCCTGGGCAGGGGGTGCGAGCAGTACTTC. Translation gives CASSITLGRGCEQYF.

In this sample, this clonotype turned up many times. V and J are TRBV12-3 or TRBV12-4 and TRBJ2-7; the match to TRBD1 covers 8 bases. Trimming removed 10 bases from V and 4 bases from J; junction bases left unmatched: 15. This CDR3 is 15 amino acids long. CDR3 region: CATYFPLRQGYEQYF. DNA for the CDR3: TGTGCCACCTATTTTCCCCTCCGACAGGGGTACGAGCAGTACTTC.

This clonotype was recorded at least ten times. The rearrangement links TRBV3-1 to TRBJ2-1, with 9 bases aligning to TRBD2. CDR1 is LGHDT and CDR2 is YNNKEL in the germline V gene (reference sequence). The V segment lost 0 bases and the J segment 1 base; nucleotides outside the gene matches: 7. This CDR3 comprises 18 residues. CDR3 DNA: TGTGCCAGCAGCCAAGACCTTCCGCTAGCGGGATCCTACAATGAGCAGTTCTTC. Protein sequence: CASSQDLPLAGSYNEQFF.

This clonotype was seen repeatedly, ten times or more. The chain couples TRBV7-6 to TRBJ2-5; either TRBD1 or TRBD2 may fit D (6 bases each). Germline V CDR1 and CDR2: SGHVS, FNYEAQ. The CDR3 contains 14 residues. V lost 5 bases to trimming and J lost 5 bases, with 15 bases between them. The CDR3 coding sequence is TGTGCCAGCAGCCACCCCGGGGGCCGGGAGACCCAGTACTTC. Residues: CASSHPGGRETQYF.

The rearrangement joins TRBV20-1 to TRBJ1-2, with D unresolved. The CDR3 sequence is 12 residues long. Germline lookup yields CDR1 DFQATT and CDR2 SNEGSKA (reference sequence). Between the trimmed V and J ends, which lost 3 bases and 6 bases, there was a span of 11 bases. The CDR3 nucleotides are TGCAGTGCTAGGACGGATTGGAATGGCTACACCTTC. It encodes CSARTDWNGYTF.

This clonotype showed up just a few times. The CDR3 region has the DNA TGCGCCAGCAGCCAAGGGCTCCGGGACTACGAGCAGTACTTC. Protein: CASSQGLRDYEQYF. The gene calls are TRBV4-1 and TRBJ2-7; D perhaps matches TRBD2 (5 bases). CDR3 length: 14 amino acids. V was cut by 1 base and J by 3 bases, with 10 bases left in between. CDR1 is MGHRA and CDR2 is YSYEKL in the germline V gene.

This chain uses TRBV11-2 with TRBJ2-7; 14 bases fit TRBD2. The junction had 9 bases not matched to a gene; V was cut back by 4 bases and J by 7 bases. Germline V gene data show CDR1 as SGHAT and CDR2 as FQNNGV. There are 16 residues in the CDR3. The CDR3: CASSSNRLAGGGEQYF. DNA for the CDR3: TGTGCCAGCAGCTCAAACCGACTAGCGGGAGGGGGTGAGCAGTACTTC.

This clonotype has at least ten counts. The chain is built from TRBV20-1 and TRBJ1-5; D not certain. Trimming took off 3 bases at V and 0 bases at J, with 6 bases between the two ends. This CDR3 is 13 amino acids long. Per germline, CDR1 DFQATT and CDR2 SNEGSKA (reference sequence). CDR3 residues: CSASMGSNQPQHF. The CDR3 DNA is TGCAGTGCTAGTATGGGTAGCAATCAGCCCCAGCATTTT.

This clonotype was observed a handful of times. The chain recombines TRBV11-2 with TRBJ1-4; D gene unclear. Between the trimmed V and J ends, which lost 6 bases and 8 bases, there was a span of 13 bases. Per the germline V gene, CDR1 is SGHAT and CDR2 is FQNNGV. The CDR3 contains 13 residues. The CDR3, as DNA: TGTGCCAGCAGTTCCGACTCTGTCGAAAAACTGTTTTTT. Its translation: CASSSDSVEKLFF.

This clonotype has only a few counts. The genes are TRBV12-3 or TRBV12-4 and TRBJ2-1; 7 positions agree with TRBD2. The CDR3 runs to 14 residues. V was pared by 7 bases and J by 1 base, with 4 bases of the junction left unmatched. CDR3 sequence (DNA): TGTGCCAGCAACCCTAGCGGATCCTACAATGAGCAGTTCTTC. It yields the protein CASNPSGSYNEQFF.

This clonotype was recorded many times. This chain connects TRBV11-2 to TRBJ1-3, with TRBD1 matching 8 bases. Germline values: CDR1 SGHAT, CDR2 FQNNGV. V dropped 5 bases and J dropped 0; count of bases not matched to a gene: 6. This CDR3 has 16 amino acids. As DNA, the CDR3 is TGTGCCAGCAGCCCCGGGGACAGGTTCTCTGGAAACACCATATATTTT. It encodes CASSPGDRFSGNTIYF.

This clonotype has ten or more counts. The CDR3 region has the DNA TGTGCCAGCAGTGAAAGCCGGGTCTCCTACAATGAGCAGTTCTTC. Its translation: CASSESRVSYNEQFF. The V call is TRBV2, the J call TRBJ2-1; D is ambiguous. The CDR3 is 15 residues long. The germline V gene has CDR1 SNHLY and CDR2 FYNNEI. V lost 2 bases and J 0 bases, leaving 8 bases between the germline ends. The full variable domain, its missing parts supplied by reference TRBV2 and TRBJ2-1, is EPEVTQTPSHQVTQMGQEVILRCVPISNHLYFYWYRQILGQKVEFLVSFYNNEISEKSEIFDDQFSVERPDGSNFTLKIRSTKLEDSAMYFCASSESRVSYNEQFFGPGTRLTVL.

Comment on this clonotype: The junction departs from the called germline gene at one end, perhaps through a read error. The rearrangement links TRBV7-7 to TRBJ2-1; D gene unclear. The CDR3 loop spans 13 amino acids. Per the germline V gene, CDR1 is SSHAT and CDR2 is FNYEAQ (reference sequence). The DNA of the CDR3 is TGTGCTAGCAGCCGAACGGTGGAGAATGAGCAGTTCTTC. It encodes CASSRTVENEQFF.

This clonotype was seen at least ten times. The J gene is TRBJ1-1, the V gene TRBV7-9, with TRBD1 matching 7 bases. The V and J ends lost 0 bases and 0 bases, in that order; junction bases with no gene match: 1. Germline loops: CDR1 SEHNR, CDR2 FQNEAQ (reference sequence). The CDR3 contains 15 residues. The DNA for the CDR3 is TGTGCCAGCAGCTTAGCAGGGGGCTTGAACACTGAAGCTTTCTTT. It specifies CASSLAGGLNTEAFF.

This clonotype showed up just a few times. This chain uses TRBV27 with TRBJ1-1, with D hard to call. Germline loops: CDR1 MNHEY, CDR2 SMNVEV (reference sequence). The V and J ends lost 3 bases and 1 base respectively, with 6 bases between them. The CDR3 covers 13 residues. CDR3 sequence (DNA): TGTGCCAGCAGTTTTTCAGAGAACACTGAAGCTTTCTTT. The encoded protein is CASSFSENTEAFF.

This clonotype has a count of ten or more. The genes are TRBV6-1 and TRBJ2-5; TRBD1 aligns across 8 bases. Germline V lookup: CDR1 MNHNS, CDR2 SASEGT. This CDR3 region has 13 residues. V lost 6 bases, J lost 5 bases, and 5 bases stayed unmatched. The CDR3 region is CASRRYRGETQYF. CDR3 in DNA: TGTGCCAGCAGACGCTACAGGGGGGAGACCCAGTACTTC.

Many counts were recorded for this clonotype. The CDR3 region is CASSPTGGVSNQPQHF. In nucleotides, the CDR3 is TGTGCCAGCAGCCCGACGGGGGGGGTCAGCAATCAGCCCCAGCATTTT. The genes are TRBV7-8 and TRBJ1-5; D is perhaps TRBD1 (5 bases). Trimming shortened V by 5 bases and J by 1 base, and 15 bases separated the two germline ends. The CDR3 contains 16 residues. From germline, CDR1 is SGHVS and CDR2 FQNEAQ.